The 15 T cell receptor beta chains given below trace back to one sample, sequenced in a study of Graves' ophthalmopathy and Graves' hyperthyroidism. Amplified TCR beta CDR3 regions were obtained using RNA transcripts as template. After a first-round RT-PCR with HTBI primers, a second-round multiplex PCR was run. MiXCR, run by TCRdb on the multiplex PCR reads, gives a single entry per CDR3 protein. The data contain about 420,000 distinct CDR3 sequences, over 20% of them seen just once; the ten biggest clones take up roughly 3%. Sequences were obtained from peripheral blood. These TCRs come from a young woman with stable Graves' hyperthyroidism.

This clonotype was seen many times. V usage is TRBV7-8 and J usage is TRBJ2-2; D is ambiguous. The CDR3 is made up of 13 amino acids. The germline V gene encodes CDR1 SGHVS and CDR2 FQNEAQ. Trimming shortened V by 5 bases and J by 6 bases, and 10 bases separated the two germline ends. The CDR3 DNA reads TGTGCCAGCAGCCCGGTACTGGCCGGGGAGCTGTTTTTT. It translates to CASSPVLAGELFF.

This clonotype showed up many times. The chain joins TRBV3-1 to TRBJ2-2; D is unresolved. Trimming took 2 bases from V and 3 from J, leaving 10 bases between them. The CDR3 loop spans 15 amino acids. In germline, CDR1 is LGHDT, CDR2 YNNKEL (reference sequence). Here the CDR3 reads CASSQKGRYTGELFF. DNA for the CDR3: TGTGCCAGCAGCCAAAAGGGCAGATACACCGGGGAGCTGTTTTTT.

This clonotype occurred a few times. Being one base from a much bigger clone, this may be a read error. The V and J genes are TRBV30 and TRBJ1-1; D is perhaps TRBD1 (5 bases). Germline V gene data show CDR1 as GTSNPN and CDR2 as SVGIG (reference sequence). The CDR3 runs to 13 residues. CDR3 amino acids: CAWMVRGSTEACF. The CDR3 nucleotides read TGTGCCTGGATGGTTAGGGGAAGTACTGAAGCTTGCTTT.

Only one count was recorded for this clonotype. This CDR3 fails to terminate in the conserved phenylalanine or tryptophan, so it likely reflects a read error. Because the CDR3's place on the DNA is in doubt, the DNA is left out and the CDR3 is given as listed by TCRdb. The rearrangement links TRBV7-8 to TRBJ2-5. Germline CDR1 is SGHVS and CDR2 is FQNEAQ. A total of 9 residues make up the CDR3, ends included. This CDR3 is CASSPRSTV.

This clonotype occurred many times. V is TRBV11-3 and J is TRBJ2-2, with D perhaps TRBD2 (5 bases). Trimming shortened V by 5 bases and J by 8 bases, and 9 bases separated the two germline ends. CDR1 is SGHNT, CDR2 YENEEA, per germline. This CDR3 is 12 amino acids long. The CDR3: CASSVGSGELFF. The CDR3 DNA reads as TGTGCCAGCAGCGTAGGGAGTGGGGAGCTGTTTTTT.

CDR3 sequence reads: CASMTVLRQETQYF. The CDR3 DNA follows: TGTGCCAGCATGACAGTTCTCCGCCAAGAGACCCAGTACTTC. The rearrangement links TRBV28 to TRBJ2-5; the D gene is possibly TRBD1 (5 bases). CDR1 is MDHEN, CDR2 SYDVKM, per germline. The CDR3 runs 14 residues. Trimming removed 7 bases from V and 1 base from J, with 13 bases in between. Full variable domain (missing parts from reference TRBV28 and TRBJ2-5): DVKVTQSSRYLVKRTGEKVFLECVQDMDHENMFWYRQDPGLGLRLIYFSYDVKMKEKGDIPEGYSVSREKKERFSLILESASTNQTSMYLCASMTVLRQETQYFGPGTRLLVL.

V usage is TRBV28 and J usage is TRBJ1-1, with a tentative D call TRBD1 (5 bases). The V and J ends lost 7 bases and 1 base respectively, with 13 bases between them. The CDR3 has 14 amino acids. Germline V gene sequence: CDR1 MDHEN, CDR2 SYDVKM. The CDR3 DNA sequence: TGTGCCAGCACCCACGGGGCAGCGAACACTGAAGCTTTCTTT. Its protein product is CASTHGAANTEAFF. The full variable domain, with the rest looked up from reference TRBV28 and TRBJ1-1, is DVKVTQSSRYLVKRTGEKVFLECVQDMDHENMFWYRQDPGLGLRLIYFSYDVKMKEKGDIPEGYSVSREKKERFSLILESASTNQTSMYLCASTHGAANTEAFFGQGTRLTVV.

This CDR3 reads CATKSGGAGNQPQHF. CDR3 bases: TGTGCCACCAAATCGGGGGGCGCGGGCAATCAGCCCCAGCATTTT. This rearrangement joins TRBV24-1 to TRBJ1-5; D is perhaps TRBD1 (6 bases). V shed 8 bases and J shed 2 bases, with 15 bases lying between them. The CDR3 has 15 amino acids. Germline CDR1 reads KGHDR; CDR2 reads SFDVKD.

This clonotype was seen ten or more times. The genes are TRBV11-2 and TRBJ2-3, with D maybe TRBD2 (6 bases). The germline CDR1 and CDR2 sequences are SGHAT and FQNNGV. V lost 3 bases and J lost 6, with 16 bases in between. The CDR3 sequence is 15 residues long. The CDR3 DNA reads TGTGCCAGCAGCTTCGGAGGGCCCCATTCCGATACGCAGTATTTT. Its protein is CASSFGGPHSDTQYF.

The chain links TRBV24-1 to TRBJ2-2, with 7 nucleotides matching TRBD1. Germline-derived CDR1 and CDR2 are KGHDR and SFDVKD. This CDR3 spans 15 amino acids. V lost 5 bases and J lost 3; bases outside the gene matches: 5. CDR3 sequence: CATSVPGTDTGELFF. The CDR3 coding sequence is TGTGCCACCAGTGTCCCCGGGACAGACACCGGGGAGCTGTTTTTT.

This clonotype appeared many times. J is TRBJ1-2 and V is TRBV6-4; D not certain. V was cut by 6 bases and J by 5 bases, with 19 bases left in between. Germline V gives CDR1 MRHNA, CDR2 SNTAGT. This CDR3 contains 15 residues. CDR3 DNA sequence: TGTGCCAGCAGACCGACCGGGGAGGGAACATATGGCTACACCTTC. This sequence encodes CASRPTGEGTYGYTF.

This clonotype appeared many times. The chain employs TRBV11-2 and TRBJ2-2; no definite D call. Looked up from germline, CDR1 is SGHAT and CDR2 is FQNNGV. Between the trimmed V and J ends, which lost 1 base and 3 bases, there was a span of 9 bases. This CDR3 is built from 15 residues. Here the CDR3 reads CASSLVRWDTGELFF. CDR3 coding DNA: TGTGCCAGCAGCTTAGTACGGTGGGACACCGGGGAGCTGTTTTTT. Based on the CDR3 plus reference TRBV11-2 and TRBJ2-2, the full variable domain is EAGVAQSPRYKIIEKRQSVAFWCNPISGHATLYWYQQILGQGPKLLIQFQNNGVVDDSQLPKDRFSAERLKGVDSTLKIQPAKLEDSAVYLCASSLVRWDTGELFFGEGSRLTVL.

This clonotype was recorded at least ten times. The chain links TRBV19 to TRBJ2-5; D perhaps matches TRBD2 (5 bases). This CDR3 is 13 amino acids long. The V gene lost 4 bases and the J gene lost 5 bases, with 11 bases spanning the gap. Germline V gene data show CDR1 as LNHDA and CDR2 as SQIVND (reference sequence). CDR3 nucleotides: TGTGCCAGTAGTACTAGCCTCGGGGAGACCCAGTACTTC. Encoded protein: CASSTSLGETQYF.

The genes are TRBV12-3 or TRBV12-4 and TRBJ2-4; a weak D match, TRBD2 (5 bases). V gave up 5 bases and J gave up 0 bases, with 11 bases separating them. The CDR3 consists of 15 residues. The CDR3: CASSTGVLAKNIQYF. CDR3 DNA sequence: TGTGCCAGCAGTACCGGGGTCCTAGCCAAAAACATTCAGTACTTC.

This clonotype was counted at least ten times. CDR3 sequence: CASSPFGGVQETQYF. As DNA, the CDR3 is TGTGCCAGCAGTCCCTTTGGCGGGGTTCAAGAGACCCAGTACTTC. This chain connects TRBV12-3 or TRBV12-4 to TRBJ2-5; TRBD2 is a possible D gene (6 bases). The CDR3 covers 15 residues. The V end was cut by 5 bases, the J end by 2 bases, with 15 bases between.